This paragraph covers one TCR beta chain sequence. Its target is not known. Produced via immunoSEQ multiplex PCR; TCRdb's table is partial and in-frame only. This table has about 79,000 clones, around 85% appearing once. This entry belongs to a study of OX40 agonist ivuxolimab in advanced cancers. Study details: An anti-OX40 (CD134) antibody with agonistic activity, ivuxolimab, was administered to patients. Under the entry rules, prior anti-PD-1, anti-PD-L1 or anti-CTLA-4 therapy was allowed, and 40% had some.

This CDR3 is built from 14 residues. V was clipped by 5 bases and J by 6 bases; unmatched bases: 2. CDR1 SGHAT and CDR2 FQNNGV come from the germline V gene. Study findings and constraints: At doses 0.1 to 3.0 mg/kg, CD4+ and CD8+ clones expanded. Clonal expansion in partial responders at 0.1-3.0 mg/kg ranked among the lowest.

The chain recombines TRBV11-2 with TRBJ1-4, with 11 bases fitting TRBD1. This clonotype was obtained from an adult with an advanced solid tumor such as melanoma, head and neck, liver or kidney cancer. The sequenced sample was CD4+ or CD8+ T cells sorted from blood, obtained in a trial of the OX40 agonist ivuxolimab. The chain's CDR3 is CASSGTGGDEKLFF. CDR3 bases: TGTGCCAGCAGCGGGACAGGGGGAGATGAAAAACTGTTTTTT.